Below are 23 T cell receptor beta chains sequenced from a single sample in a study of blood T cells in healthy people across ages. Combining a sample-barcoded 5' primer with a J-beta primer mix, a second PCR ran for roughly 6 to 11 cycles. TCRdb analysed the 5' RACE reads with MiXCR anew, one entry per CDR3 protein. This table holds fewer than 1,200,000 distinct CDR3 sequences, almost 25% found once. The sample was also linked to a second study, of T cells of mothers and their children.

Material for sequencing was blood. These receptor sequences come from a girl between 2 and 10 years old in good health.

The CDR3 loop reads CASSLTGGWGNQPQHF. CDR3 DNA: TGTGCCAGCAGCTTAACAGGGGGCTGGGGCAATCAGCCCCAGCATTTT. This chain uses TRBV7-9 with TRBJ1-5; 9 bases map to TRBD1. The CDR3 runs 16 residues. V lost 2 bases to trimming and J lost 2 bases; unmatched junction nucleotides: 4. Germline values: CDR1 SEHNR, CDR2 FQNEAQ (reference sequence). Full variable domain (missing parts from reference TRBV7-9 and TRBJ1-5): DTGVSQNPRHKITKRGQNVTFRCDPISEHNRLYWYRQTLGQGPEFLTYFQNEAQLEKSRLLSDRFSAERPKGSFSTLEIQRTEQGDSAMYLCASSLTGGWGNQPQHFGDGTRLSIL.

The rearrangement uses TRBV7-9 and TRBJ2-1, with 8 bases aligning to TRBD1. Germline lookup yields CDR1 SEHNR and CDR2 FQNEAQ (reference sequence). The V and J ends lost 8 bases and 6 bases, in that order; junction bases with no gene match: 6. This CDR3 region has 13 residues. The CDR3 DNA follows: TGTGCCAGCGGCAGGGGGCTTATCAATGAGCAGTTCTTC. Amino acids: CASGRGLINEQFF.

Regarding this clonotype: Lacking the conserved final phenylalanine or tryptophan, this CDR3 likely reflects a read error. The rearrangement joins TRBV11-3 to TRBJ2-7, with 9 bases matching TRBD1. V was clipped by 5 bases and J by 3 bases; unmatched bases: 8. The CDR3 covers 15 residues. Germline lookup yields CDR1 SGHNT and CDR2 YENEEA. The CDR3 reads CASSPPRDRVYEQYL. The CDR3 nucleotides read TGTGCCAGCAGCCCCCCACGGGACAGGGTCTACGAGCAGTACCTC.

The chain uses TRBV4-1 and TRBJ1-4; D not resolved. The CDR3 length is 14 residues. V lost 1 base and J 8 bases, leaving 11 bases between the germline ends. CDR1 and CDR2 (germline): MGHRA, YSYEKL. The CDR3 loop reads CASSQVQDGEKLFF. The CDR3 DNA reads TGCGCCAGCAGCCAAGTGCAGGATGGAGAAAAACTGTTTTTT.

The table lists this clonotype with many counts. V and J are TRBV29-1 and TRBJ2-5, with TRBD1 matching over 9 bases. The CDR3 runs 12 residues. The germline gives CDR1 SQVTM, CDR2 ANQGSEA. Trimming at V came to 6 bases and at J to 2 bases, leaving 1 base not matched to a gene. The CDR3 DNA follows: TGCAGCGTGACAGGGGGACAAGAGACCCAGTACTTC. Its translation is CSVTGGQETQYF.

This clonotype was counted between two and nine times. This chain links TRBV6-5 with TRBJ2-3; D possibly corresponds to TRBD2 (6 bases). Germline-derived CDR1 and CDR2 are MNHEY and SVGAGI. Trimming pared 5 bases from V and 6 bases from J, leaving 15 bases between. This CDR3 spans 14 amino acids. As DNA, the CDR3 is TGTGCCAGCAGTCCTGGGACTGGGGCGGATACGCAGTATTTT. Translating it yields CASSPGTGADTQYF.

This clonotype was detected only once. J is TRBJ1-2 and V is TRBV20-1; D gene unclear. This CDR3 has 11 amino acids. Germline CDR1 DFQATT, CDR2 SNEGSKA (reference sequence). V was shortened by 6 bases and J by 7 bases, with 12 bases between the two germline ends. The CDR3: CSANDGIGYTF. The CDR3 DNA is TGCAGTGCGAACGACGGAATTGGCTACACCTTC.

This clonotype was seen just once. The J gene is TRBJ1-6, the V gene TRBV9; 8 bases align to TRBD1. CDR3 length: 15 amino acids. The germline CDR1 and CDR2 sequences are SGDLS and YYNGEE. J lost 7 bases, V lost 3 bases, and 6 bases had no gene match. Written as DNA, the CDR3 is TGTGCCAGCAGCGCAACAGGGGGTTCCAATTCACCCCTCCACTTT. Translation gives CASSATGGSNSPLHF.

This clonotype was detected a few times. The genes are TRBV6-2 or TRBV6-3 and TRBJ2-3, with D maybe TRBD2 (5 bases). The germline V gene encodes CDR1 MNHEY and CDR2 SVGEGT. The CDR3 sequence is 15 residues long. V lost 2 bases to trimming and J lost 2 bases, with 11 bases between them. The CDR3 sequence is CASSYPTGSTDTQYF. The DNA for the CDR3 is TGTGCCAGCAGTTACCCAACGGGATCCACAGATACGCAGTATTTT.

V gene TRBV5-5 combines with J gene TRBJ1-2, with D unclear. With 0 bases removed from V and 7 bases from J, the gap between germline ends came to 10 bases. Per germline, CDR1 SGHKS and CDR2 YYEKEE (reference sequence). There are 13 residues in the CDR3. CDR3 coding DNA: TGTGCCAGCAGCTTGGCGAGTGGTGGTGGCTACACCTTC. Its protein product is CASSLASGGGYTF.

This clonotype was picked up many times. V and J are TRBV7-2 and TRBJ2-3; D is perhaps TRBD1 (5 bases). Trimming pared 5 bases from V and 4 bases from J, leaving 16 bases between. CDR1 and CDR2 (germline): SGHTA, FQGNSA. The CDR3 has 15 residues. DNA for the CDR3: TGTGCCAGCAGCACCACTTTCGGACACTCAGATACGCAGTATTTT. Protein product: CASSTTFGHSDTQYF.

The chain carries TRBV3-1 and TRBJ2-5, with D hard to call. Germline values: CDR1 LGHDT, CDR2 YNNKEL (reference sequence). There are 14 residues in the CDR3. With 4 bases removed from V and 3 bases from J, the gap between germline ends came to 12 bases. CDR3 in amino acids: CASSRVFSEETQYF. The DNA for the CDR3 is TGTGCCAGCAGCCGAGTTTTCAGTGAAGAGACCCAGTACTTC.

This chain joins TRBV2 and TRBJ2-2; TRBD1 matches at 11 bases. The germline V gene has CDR1 SNHLY and CDR2 FYNNEI. The CDR3 extends over 14 amino acids. J was trimmed by 7 bases and V by 8 bases; bases with no gene match: 6. The CDR3 is CASGTGGGIGELFF. As DNA, the CDR3 is TGTGCCAGCGGGACAGGGGGAGGAATCGGGGAGCTGTTTTTT.

The chain combines TRBV19 with TRBJ2-3; possibly TRBD1 or TRBD2 for D (5 bases each). The V end was cut by 1 base, the J end by 4 bases, with 15 bases between. Germline-derived CDR1 and CDR2 are LNHDA and SQIVND (reference sequence). This CDR3 comprises 16 residues. The CDR3 nucleotides read TGTGCCAGTAGTATAGCAGGGAGCGTATTGGCAGATACGCAGTATTTT. Protein: CASSIAGSVLADTQYF.

The chain is built from TRBV20-1 and TRBJ2-1; 9 nucleotides match TRBD2. The CDR3 loop spans 14 amino acids. Germline trimming cut 3 bases from V and 2 bases from J; bases unmatched to any gene: 2. Germline CDR1 reads DFQATT; CDR2 reads SNEGSKA (reference sequence). Here the CDR3 reads CSASGGGAYNEQFF. DNA for the CDR3: TGCAGTGCTAGTGGCGGGGGGGCCTACAATGAGCAGTTCTTC.

The chain uses TRBV20-1 and TRBJ2-7; 7 bases fit TRBD1. The V and J ends lost 0 bases and 0 bases, in that order; junction bases with no gene match: 5. The length of the CDR3 is 15 residues. Germline V CDR1 and CDR2: DFQATT, SNEGSKA (reference sequence). The CDR3: CSAREVGTASYEQYF. The CDR3 nucleotides read TGCAGTGCTAGAGAAGTGGGGACAGCCTCCTACGAGCAGTACTTC.

The CDR3 DNA is TGTGCCAGCAGTGAACCCCACACGGGACTAGCGGATATCAATGAGCAGTTCTTC. It translates to CASSEPHTGLADINEQFF. The rearrangement links TRBV6-1 to TRBJ2-1; TRBD2 matches at 11 bases. V dropped 2 bases and J dropped 6; count of bases not matched to a gene: 12. The CDR3 covers 18 residues. Germline V gene sequence: CDR1 MNHNS, CDR2 SASEGT.

The rearrangement joins TRBV6-2 or TRBV6-3 to TRBJ2-5; D call uncertain. The CDR3 is 14 amino acids. The germline V and J ends were trimmed by 2 bases and 11 bases, with 18 bases remaining between them. Germline CDR1 is MNHEY and CDR2 is SVGEGT. The CDR3 loop reads CASSYENDPTKQYF. The CDR3 DNA sequence: TGTGCCAGCAGTTACGAGAACGACCCTACGAAGCAGTACTTC.

This clonotype was recorded a few times. V and J are TRBV27 and TRBJ1-5, with D unclear. The CDR3 runs 13 residues. Germline V lookup: CDR1 MNHEY, CDR2 SMNVEV (reference sequence). V was shortened by 4 bases and J by 4 bases, with 8 bases between the two germline ends. The CDR3 bases are TGTGCCAGCAGTTCTAGCCCAAATCAGCCCCAGCATTTT. Amino acids: CASSSSPNQPQHF.

This clonotype was observed a handful of times. The chain joins TRBV7-9 to TRBJ2-7; the match to TRBD2 covers 11 bases. The germline CDR1 and CDR2 sequences are SEHNR and FQNEAQ (reference sequence). J gave up 0 bases and V 3 bases, and 7 bases lay outside the gene matches. CDR3 length equals 17 residues. DNA for the CDR3: TGTGCCAGCAGCTTTCATACTAGCGGGAGTAGCTCCTACGAGCAGTACTTC. Residues: CASSFHTSGSSSYEQYF.

The chain recombines TRBV15 with TRBJ2-3; D is possibly TRBD1 or TRBD2 (5 bases each). This CDR3 has 15 amino acids. Germline V gene data show CDR1 as LNHNV and CDR2 as YYDKDF (reference sequence). V dropped 1 base and J dropped 1 base, with 9 bases sitting between them. CDR3 residues: CATSRVLGGTDTQYF. The CDR3 bases are TGTGCCACCAGCAGAGTGTTGGGGGGCACAGATACGCAGTATTTT.

The chain uses TRBV10-3 and TRBJ2-4; 7 positions agree with TRBD1. Per germline, CDR1 ENHRY and CDR2 SYGVKD. This CDR3 is built from 14 residues. Germline trimming cut 2 bases from V and 12 bases from J; bases unmatched to any gene: 10. CDR3 sequence (DNA): TGTGCCATCAGTGAGCGACCCGAGGGACAGAATCAGTACTTC. Translating gives CAISERPEGQNQYF.

The chain carries TRBV12-3 or TRBV12-4 and TRBJ2-5, with a weak D call TRBD2 (6 bases). Trimming took off 6 bases at V and 2 bases at J, with 10 bases between the two ends. CDR3 length: 13 residues. The CDR3 loop reads CASSPSEQETQYF. The DNA for the CDR3 is TGTGCCAGCAGCCCTAGCGAGCAAGAGACCCAGTACTTC.